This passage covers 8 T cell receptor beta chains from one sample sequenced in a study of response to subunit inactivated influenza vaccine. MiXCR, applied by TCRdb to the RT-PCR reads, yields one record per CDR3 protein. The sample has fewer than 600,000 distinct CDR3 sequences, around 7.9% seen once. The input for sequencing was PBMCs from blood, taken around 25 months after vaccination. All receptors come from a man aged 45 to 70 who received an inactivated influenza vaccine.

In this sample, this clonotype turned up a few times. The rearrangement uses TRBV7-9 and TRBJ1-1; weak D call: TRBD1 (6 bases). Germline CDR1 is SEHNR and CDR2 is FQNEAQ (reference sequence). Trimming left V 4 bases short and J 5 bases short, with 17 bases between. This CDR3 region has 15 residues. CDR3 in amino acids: CASSSGLRGPTEAFF. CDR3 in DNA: TGTGCCAGCAGCTCCGGGTTACGGGGGCCAACTGAAGCTTTCTTT.

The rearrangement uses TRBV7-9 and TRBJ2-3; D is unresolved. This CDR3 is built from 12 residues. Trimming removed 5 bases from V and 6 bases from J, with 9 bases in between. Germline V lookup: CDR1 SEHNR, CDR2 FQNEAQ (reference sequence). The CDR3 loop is CASSRLDDTQYF. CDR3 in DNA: TGTGCCAGCAGCCGACTCGACGATACGCAGTATTTT. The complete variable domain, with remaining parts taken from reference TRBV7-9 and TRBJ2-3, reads DTGVSQNPRHKITKRGQNVTFRCDPISEHNRLYWYRQTLGQGPEFLTYFQNEAQLEKSRLLSDRFSAERPKGSFSTLEIQRTEQGDSAMYLCASSRLDDTQYFGPGTRLTVL.

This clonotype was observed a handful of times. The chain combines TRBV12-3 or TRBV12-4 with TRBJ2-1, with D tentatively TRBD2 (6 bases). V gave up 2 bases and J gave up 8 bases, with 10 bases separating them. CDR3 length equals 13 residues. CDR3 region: CASSLFGSDEQFF. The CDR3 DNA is TGTGCCAGCAGTTTATTCGGGAGTGATGAGCAGTTCTTC.

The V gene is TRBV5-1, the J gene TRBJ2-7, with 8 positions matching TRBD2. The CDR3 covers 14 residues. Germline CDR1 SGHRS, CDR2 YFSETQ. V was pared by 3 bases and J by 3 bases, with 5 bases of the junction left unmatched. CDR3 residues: CASSSSGTSYEQYF. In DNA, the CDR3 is TGCGCCAGCAGCTCCTCCGGGACTAGCTACGAGCAGTACTTC. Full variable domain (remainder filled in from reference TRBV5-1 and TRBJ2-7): KAGVTQTPRYLIKTRGQQVTLSCSPISGHRSVSWYQQTPGQGLQFLFEYFSETQRNKGNFPGRFSGRQFSNSRSEMNVSTLELGDSALYLCASSSSGTSYEQYFGPGTRLTVT.

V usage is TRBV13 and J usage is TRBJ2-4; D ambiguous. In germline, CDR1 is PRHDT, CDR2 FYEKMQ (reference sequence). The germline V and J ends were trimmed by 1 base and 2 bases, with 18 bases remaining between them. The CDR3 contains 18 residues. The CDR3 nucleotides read TGTGCCAGCAGCTTAGTGGCGCGTGGGGTGTCAACCAAAAACATTCAGTACTTC. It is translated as CASSLVARGVSTKNIQYF.

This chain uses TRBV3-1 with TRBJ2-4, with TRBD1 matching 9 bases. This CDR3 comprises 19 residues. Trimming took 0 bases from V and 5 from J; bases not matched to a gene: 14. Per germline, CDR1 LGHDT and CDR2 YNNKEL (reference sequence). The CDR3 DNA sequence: TGTGCCAGCAGCCAAGACCAGCGGACAGGGGAAGGGGGCCAAAACATTCAGTACTTC. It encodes CASSQDQRTGEGGQNIQYF.

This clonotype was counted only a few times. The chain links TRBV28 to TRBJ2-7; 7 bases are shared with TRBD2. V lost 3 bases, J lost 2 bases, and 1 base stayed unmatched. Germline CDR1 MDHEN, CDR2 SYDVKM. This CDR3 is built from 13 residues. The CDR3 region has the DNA TGTGCCAGCAGTTTCGCGGGGGCCTACGAGCAGTACTTC. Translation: CASSFAGAYEQYF.

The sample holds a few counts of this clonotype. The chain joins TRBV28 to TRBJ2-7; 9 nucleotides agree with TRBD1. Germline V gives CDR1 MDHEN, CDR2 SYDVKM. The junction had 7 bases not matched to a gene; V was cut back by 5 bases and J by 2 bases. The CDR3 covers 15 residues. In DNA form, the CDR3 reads TGTGCCAGCAGTACACCCCACAGGGGGCCCTACGAGCAGTACTTC. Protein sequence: CASSTPHRGPYEQYF.